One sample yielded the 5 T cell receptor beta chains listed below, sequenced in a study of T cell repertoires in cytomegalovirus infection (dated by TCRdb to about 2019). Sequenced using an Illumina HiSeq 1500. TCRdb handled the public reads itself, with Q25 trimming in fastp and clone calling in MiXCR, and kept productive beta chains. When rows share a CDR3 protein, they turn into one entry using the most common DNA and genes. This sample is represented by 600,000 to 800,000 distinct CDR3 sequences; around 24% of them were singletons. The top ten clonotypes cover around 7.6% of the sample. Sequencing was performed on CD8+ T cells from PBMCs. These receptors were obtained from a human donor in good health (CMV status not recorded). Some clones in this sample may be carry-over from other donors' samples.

CDR3: CATSRDVLAGGPQETQYF. In nucleotides, the CDR3 is TGTGCCACCAGCAGAGATGTCCTAGCGGGGGGCCCGCAAGAGACCCAGTACTTC. J is TRBJ2-5 and V is TRBV15; 11 nucleotides agree with TRBD2. CDR1 is LNHNV and CDR2 is YYDKDF in the germline V gene (reference sequence). The CDR3 sequence is 18 residues long. With 0 bases clipped from V and 2 bases from J, the junction kept 8 bases outside the gene matches.

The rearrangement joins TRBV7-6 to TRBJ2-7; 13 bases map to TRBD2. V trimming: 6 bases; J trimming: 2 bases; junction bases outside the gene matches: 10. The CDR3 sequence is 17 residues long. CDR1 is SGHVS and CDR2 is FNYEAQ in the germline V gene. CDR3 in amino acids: CASSSTSGGAKAYEQYF. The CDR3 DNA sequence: TGTGCCAGCAGTTCAACTAGCGGGGGGGCCAAGGCCTACGAGCAGTACTTC.

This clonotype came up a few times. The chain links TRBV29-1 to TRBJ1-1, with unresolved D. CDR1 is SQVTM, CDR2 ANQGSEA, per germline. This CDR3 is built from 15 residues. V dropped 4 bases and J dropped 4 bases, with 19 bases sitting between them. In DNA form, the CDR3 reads TGCAGCGTTGTCGGTTCAGGCTCCCGAGGCACTGAAGCTTTCTTT. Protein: CSVVGSGSRGTEAFF. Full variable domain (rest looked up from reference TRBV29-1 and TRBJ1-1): SAVISQKPSRDICQRGTSLTIQCQVDSQVTMMFWYRQQPGQSLTLIATANQGSEATYESGFVIDKFPISRPNLTFSTLTVSNMSPEDSSIYLCSVVGSGSRGTEAFFGQGTRLTVV.

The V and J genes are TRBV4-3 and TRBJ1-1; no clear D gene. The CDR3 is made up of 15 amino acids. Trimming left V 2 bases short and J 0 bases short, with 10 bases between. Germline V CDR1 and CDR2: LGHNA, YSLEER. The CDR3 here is CASSQKITMNTEAFF. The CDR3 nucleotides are TGCGCCAGCAGCCAAAAAATTACCATGAACACTGAAGCTTTCTTT.

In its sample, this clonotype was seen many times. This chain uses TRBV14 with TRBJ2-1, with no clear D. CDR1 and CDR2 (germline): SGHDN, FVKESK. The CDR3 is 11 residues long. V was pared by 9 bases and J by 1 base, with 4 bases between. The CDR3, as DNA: TGTGCCAGATTATCCTACAATGAGCAGTTCTTC. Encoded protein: CARLSYNEQFF.